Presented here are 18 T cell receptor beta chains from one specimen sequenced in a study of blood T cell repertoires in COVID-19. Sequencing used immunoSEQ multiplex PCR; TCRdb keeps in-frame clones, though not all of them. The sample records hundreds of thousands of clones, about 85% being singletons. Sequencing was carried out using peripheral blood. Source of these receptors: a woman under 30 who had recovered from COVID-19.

As DNA, the CDR3 is TGCGCCAGCAGCTTGGTTCCCGGTAATCAGCCCCAGCATTTT. Amino acid sequence: CASSLVPGNQPQHF. The chain uses TRBV5-1 and TRBJ1-5, with unresolved D. This CDR3 region has 14 residues. The germline V and J ends were trimmed by 0 bases and 4 bases, with 8 bases remaining between them. The germline V gene has CDR1 SGHRS and CDR2 YFSETQ. The full variable domain, its missing parts supplied by reference TRBV5-1 and TRBJ1-5, is KAGVTQTPRYLIKTRGQQVTLSCSPISGHRSVSWYQQTPGQGLQFLFEYFSETQRNKGNFPGRFSGRQFSNSRSEMNVSTLELGDSALYLCASSLVPGNQPQHFGDGTRLSIL.

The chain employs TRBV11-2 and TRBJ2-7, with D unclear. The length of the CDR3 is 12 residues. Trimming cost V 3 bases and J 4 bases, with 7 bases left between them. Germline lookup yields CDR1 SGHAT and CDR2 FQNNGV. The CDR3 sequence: CASSFPVYEQYF. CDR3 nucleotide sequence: TGTGCCAGCAGCTTCCCCGTGTACGAGCAGTACTTC.

The CDR3 loop reads CASRGQTYEQYF. The CDR3 nucleotides are TGTGCCAGCAGGGGACAGACCTACGAGCAGTACTTC. The chain is built from TRBV7-9 and TRBJ2-7; 7 bases match TRBD1. The CDR3 spans 12 residues. The V and J ends lost 6 bases and 2 bases, in that order; junction bases with no gene match: 1. Germline V gives CDR1 SEHNR, CDR2 FQNEAQ (reference sequence).

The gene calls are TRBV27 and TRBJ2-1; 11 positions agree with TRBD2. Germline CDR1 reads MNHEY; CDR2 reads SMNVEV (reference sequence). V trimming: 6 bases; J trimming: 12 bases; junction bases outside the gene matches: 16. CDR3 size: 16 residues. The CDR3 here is CASSYNTASGRIGQFF. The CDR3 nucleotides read TGTGCCAGCAGCTACAACACGGCTAGCGGGAGGATAGGGCAGTTCTTC.

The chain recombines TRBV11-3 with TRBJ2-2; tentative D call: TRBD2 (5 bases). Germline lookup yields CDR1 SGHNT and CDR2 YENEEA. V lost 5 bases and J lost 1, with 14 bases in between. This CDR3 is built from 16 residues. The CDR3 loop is CASSPHGGRNTGELFF. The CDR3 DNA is TGTGCCAGCAGCCCCCATGGAGGCAGGAACACCGGGGAGCTGTTTTTT.

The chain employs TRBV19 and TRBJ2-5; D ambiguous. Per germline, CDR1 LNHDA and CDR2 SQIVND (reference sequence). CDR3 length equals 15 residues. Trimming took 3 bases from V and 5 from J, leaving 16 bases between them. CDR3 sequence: CASSISAHLGETQYF. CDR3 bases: TGTGCCAGTAGTATCTCAGCCCATCTCGGGGAGACCCAGTACTTC.

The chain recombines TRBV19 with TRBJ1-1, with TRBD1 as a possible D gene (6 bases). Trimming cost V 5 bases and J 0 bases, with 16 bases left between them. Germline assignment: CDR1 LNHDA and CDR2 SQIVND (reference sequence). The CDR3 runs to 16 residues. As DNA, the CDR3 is TGTGCCAGTAGTTTCACAGGGCCCTACATGAACACTGAAGCTTTCTTT. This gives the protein CASSFTGPYMNTEAFF. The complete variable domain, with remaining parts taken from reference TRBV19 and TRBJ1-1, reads DGGITQSPKYLFRKEGQNVTLSCEQNLNHDAMYWYRQDPGQGLRLIYYSQIVNDFQKGDIAEGYSVSREKKESFPLTVTSAQKNPTAFYLCASSFTGPYMNTEAFFGQGTRLTVV.

Written as DNA, the CDR3 is TGTGCCAGCAGCCGCTCGACAGGGTCTGGAAACACCATATATTTT. It encodes CASSRSTGSGNTIYF. The chain recombines TRBV25-1 with TRBJ1-3; 7 nucleotides align to TRBD1. This CDR3 spans 15 amino acids. Looked up from germline, CDR1 is MGHDK and CDR2 is SYGVNS. Trimming at V came to 6 bases and at J to 1 base, leaving 6 bases not matched to a gene.

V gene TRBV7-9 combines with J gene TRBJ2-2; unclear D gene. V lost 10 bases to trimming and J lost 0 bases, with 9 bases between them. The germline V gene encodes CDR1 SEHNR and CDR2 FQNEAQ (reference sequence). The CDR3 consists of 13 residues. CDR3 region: CATETANTGELFF. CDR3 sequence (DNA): TGTGCCACCGAAACAGCGAACACCGGGGAGCTGTTTTTT.

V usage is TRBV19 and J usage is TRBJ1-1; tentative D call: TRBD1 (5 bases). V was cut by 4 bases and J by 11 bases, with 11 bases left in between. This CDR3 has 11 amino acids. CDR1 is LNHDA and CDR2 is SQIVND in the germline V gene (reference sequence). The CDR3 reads CASSKPGKAFF. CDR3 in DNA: TGTGCCAGTAGTAAACCAGGGAAGGCTTTCTTT.

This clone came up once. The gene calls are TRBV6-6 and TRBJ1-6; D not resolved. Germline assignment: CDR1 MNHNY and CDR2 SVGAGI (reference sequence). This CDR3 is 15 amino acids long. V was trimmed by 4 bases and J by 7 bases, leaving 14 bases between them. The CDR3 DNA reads TGTGCCAGCAGTTTTGTTGGCCAGTCGAATTCACCCCTCCACTTT. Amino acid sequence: CASSFVGQSNSPLHF.

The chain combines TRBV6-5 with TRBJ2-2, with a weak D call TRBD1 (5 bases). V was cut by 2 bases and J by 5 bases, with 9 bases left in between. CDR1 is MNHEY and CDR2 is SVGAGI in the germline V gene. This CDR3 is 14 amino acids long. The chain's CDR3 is CASSYIAGTGELFF. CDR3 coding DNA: TGTGCCAGCAGTTACATCGCAGGGACCGGGGAGCTGTTTTTT.

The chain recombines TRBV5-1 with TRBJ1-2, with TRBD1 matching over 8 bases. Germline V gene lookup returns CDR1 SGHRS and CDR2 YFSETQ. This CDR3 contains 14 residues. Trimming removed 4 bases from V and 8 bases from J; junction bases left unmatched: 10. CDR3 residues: CASSPQTGVSGYTF. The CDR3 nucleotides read TGCGCCAGCAGCCCGCAGACAGGGGTTTCCGGCTACACCTTC.

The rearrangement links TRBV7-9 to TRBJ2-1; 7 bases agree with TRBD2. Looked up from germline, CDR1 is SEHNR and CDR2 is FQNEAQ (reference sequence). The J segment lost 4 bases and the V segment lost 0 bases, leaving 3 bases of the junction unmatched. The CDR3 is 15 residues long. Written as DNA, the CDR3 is TGTGCCAGCAGCTTAGCCCCTAGCGGATACAATGAGCAGTTCTTC. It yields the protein CASSLAPSGYNEQFF.

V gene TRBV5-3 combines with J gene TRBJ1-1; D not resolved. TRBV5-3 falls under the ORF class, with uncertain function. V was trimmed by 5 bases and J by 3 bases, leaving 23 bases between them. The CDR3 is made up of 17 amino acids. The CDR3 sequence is CARSQKKRWVRYTEAFF. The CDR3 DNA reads TGTGCCAGAAGTCAAAAAAAAAGATGGGTGAGGTACACTGAAGCTTTCTTT.

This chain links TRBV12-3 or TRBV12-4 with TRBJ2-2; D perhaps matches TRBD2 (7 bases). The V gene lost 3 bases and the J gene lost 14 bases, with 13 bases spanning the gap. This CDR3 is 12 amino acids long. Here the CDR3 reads CASSFGGLPLFF. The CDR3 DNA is TGTGCCAGCAGTTTCGGGGGGCTCCCTCTGTTTTTT.

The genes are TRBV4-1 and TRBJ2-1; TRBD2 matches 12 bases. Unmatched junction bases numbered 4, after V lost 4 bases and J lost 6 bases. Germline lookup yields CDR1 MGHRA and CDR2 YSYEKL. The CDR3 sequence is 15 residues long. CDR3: CASSLEGLAGNEQFF. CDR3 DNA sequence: TGCGCCAGCAGCCTCGAGGGACTAGCGGGCAATGAGCAGTTCTTC.

CDR3 residues: CSASLALKGYEQYF. CDR3 coding DNA: TGCAGTGCTAGTCTAGCACTAAAAGGCTACGAGCAGTACTTC. The J gene is TRBJ2-7, the V gene TRBV20-1; TRBD2 is a possible D gene (5 bases). This CDR3 is 14 amino acids long. From germline, CDR1 is DFQATT and CDR2 SNEGSKA (reference sequence). V was cut by 3 bases and J by 3 bases, with 15 bases left in between.